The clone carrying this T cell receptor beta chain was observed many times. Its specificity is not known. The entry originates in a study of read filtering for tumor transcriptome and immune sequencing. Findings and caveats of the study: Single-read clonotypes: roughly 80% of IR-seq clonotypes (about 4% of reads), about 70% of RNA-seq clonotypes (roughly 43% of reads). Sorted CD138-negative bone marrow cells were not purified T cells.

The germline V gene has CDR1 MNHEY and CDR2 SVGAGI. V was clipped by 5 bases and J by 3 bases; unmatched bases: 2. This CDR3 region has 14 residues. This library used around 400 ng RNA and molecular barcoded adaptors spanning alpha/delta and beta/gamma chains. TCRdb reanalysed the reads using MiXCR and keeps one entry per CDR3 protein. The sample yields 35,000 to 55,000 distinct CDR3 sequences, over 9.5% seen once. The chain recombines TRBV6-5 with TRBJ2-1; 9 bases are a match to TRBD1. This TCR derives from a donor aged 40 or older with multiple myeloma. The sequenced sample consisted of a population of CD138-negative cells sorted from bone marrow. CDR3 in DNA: TGTGCCAGCAGTCGGGACAGGGTCTACAATGAGCAGTTCTTC. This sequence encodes CASSRDRVYNEQFF.